This T cell receptor beta chain emerged from a study of T cell repertoires in cytomegalovirus infection. Turning to the study itself: Public TCR beta signature analysis indicated the presence of both CMV infection and matching HLA type.

Comments on this clonotype: No antigen is known for it.

One entry per CDR3 protein, called by TCRdb with MiXCR from the reads. The data hold approximately 140,000 distinct CDR3 sequences, with about 24% observed a single time. CDR1 is KGHSH and CDR2 is LQKENI in the germline V gene. The V end was cut by 2 bases, the J end by 7 bases, with 5 bases between. This CDR3 contains 11 residues. The chain uses TRBV18 and TRBJ1-1; D is unresolved. This receptor was identified in a human donor in good health (CMV status not recorded). Some clones in this sample may be carry-over from other donors' samples. Specimen: PBMCs, sequenced either directly or after in vitro stimulation (not recorded which). The chain's CDR3 is CASSPDGEAFF. For the CDR3, the DNA is TGTGCCAGCTCACCAGACGGTGAAGCTTTCTTT.